The subject of this entry is one TCR beta chain. The sample is drawn from a study of blood T cell repertoires in COVID-19. Overall study context: There were acute and convalescent COVID-19 samples, and they came from the United States, Italy and Spain. In each case, the material was cDNA or gDNA derived from T cells, B-cell-depleted T cells, or PBMCs.

How the authors handled the data: Reference gene primers were amplified, and this amplification served to estimate nucleated cell counts. Profiled with immunoSEQ multiplex PCR; TCRdb holds only in-frame clones, not every one. V, J and clone size derive from that table, while D and trimming were established from the DNA sequence. The sample yields hundreds of thousands of clones, about 90% seen once. Trimming left V 5 bases short and J 4 bases short, with 14 bases between. The length of the CDR3 is 14 residues. From germline, CDR1 is MNHEY and CDR2 SMNVEV (reference sequence). Specimen: peripheral blood. The rearrangement joins TRBV27 to TRBJ1-2; D not resolved. This receptor was taken from a man between 18 and 29 years old with COVID-19, enrolled during active disease. For the CDR3, the DNA is TGTGCCAGCAGTGCGGGGATAAGCCCCTATGGCTACACCTTC. Translated: CASSAGISPYGYTF.